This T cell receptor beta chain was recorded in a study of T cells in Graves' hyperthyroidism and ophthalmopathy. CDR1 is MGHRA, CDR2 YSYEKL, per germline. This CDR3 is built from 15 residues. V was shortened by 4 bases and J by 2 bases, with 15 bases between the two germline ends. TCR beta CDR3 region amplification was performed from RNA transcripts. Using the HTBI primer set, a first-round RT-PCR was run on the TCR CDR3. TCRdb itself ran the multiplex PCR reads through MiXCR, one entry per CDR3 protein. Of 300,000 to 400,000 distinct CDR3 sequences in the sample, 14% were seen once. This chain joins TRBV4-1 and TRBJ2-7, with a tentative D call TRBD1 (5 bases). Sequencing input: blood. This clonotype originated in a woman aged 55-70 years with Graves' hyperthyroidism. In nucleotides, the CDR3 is TGCGCCAGCAGCCGGGGCGATAGCCAAGCCTACGAGCAGTACTTC. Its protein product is CASSRGDSQAYEQYF.